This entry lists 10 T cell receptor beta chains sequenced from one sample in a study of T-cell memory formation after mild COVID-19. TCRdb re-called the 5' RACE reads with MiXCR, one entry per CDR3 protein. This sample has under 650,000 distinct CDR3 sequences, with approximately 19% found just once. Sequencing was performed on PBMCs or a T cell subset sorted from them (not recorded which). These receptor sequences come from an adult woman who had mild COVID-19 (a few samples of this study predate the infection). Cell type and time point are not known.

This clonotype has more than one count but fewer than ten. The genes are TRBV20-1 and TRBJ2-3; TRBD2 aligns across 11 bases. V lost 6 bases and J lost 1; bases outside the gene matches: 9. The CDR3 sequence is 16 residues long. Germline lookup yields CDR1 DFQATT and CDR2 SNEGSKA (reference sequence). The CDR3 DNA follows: TGCAGTGCCCATTTAGCGGGAGGGGGACGCACAGATACGCAGTATTTT. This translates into CSAHLAGGGRTDTQYF.

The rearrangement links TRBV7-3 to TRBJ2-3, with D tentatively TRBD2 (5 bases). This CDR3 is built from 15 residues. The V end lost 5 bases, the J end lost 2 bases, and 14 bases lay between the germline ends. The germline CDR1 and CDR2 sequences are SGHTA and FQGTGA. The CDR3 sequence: CASSPGSSTTDTQYF. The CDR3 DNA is TGTGCCAGCAGCCCGGGATCTTCAACCACAGATACGCAGTATTTT.

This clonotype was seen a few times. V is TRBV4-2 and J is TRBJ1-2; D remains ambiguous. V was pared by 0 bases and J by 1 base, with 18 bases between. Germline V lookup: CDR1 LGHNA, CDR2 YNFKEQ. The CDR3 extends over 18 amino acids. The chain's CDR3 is CASSQELAQLLLNYGYTF. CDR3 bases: TGTGCCAGCAGCCAAGAATTGGCACAACTTCTTCTTAACTATGGCTACACCTTC.

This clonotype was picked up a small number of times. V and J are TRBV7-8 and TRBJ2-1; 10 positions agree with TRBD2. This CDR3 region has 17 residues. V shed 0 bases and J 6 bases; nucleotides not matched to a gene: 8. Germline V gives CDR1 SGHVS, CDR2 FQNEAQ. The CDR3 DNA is TGTGCCAGCAGCTTAGCACAAAGGACTAGCGGAACCAATGAGCAGTTCTTC. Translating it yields CASSLAQRTSGTNEQFF. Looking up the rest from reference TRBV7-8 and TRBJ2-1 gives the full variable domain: GAGVSQSPRYKVAKRGQDVALRCDPISGHVSLFWYQQALGQGPEFLTYFQNEAQLDKSGLPSDRFFAERPEGSVSTLKIQRTQQEDSAVYLCASSLAQRTSGTNEQFFGPGTRLTVL.

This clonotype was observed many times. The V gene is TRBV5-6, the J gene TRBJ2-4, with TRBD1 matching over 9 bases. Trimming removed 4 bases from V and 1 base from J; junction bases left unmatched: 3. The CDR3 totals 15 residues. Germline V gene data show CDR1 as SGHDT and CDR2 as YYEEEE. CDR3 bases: TGTGCCAGCAGCCCAGACAGGGGGGCCAAAAACATTCAGTACTTC. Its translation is CASSPDRGAKNIQYF.

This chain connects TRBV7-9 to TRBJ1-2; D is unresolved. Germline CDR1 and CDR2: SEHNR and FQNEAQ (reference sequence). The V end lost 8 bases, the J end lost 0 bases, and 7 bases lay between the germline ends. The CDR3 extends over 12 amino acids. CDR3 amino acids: CASWVSNYGYTF. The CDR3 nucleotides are TGTGCCAGCTGGGTTTCTAACTATGGCTACACCTTC.

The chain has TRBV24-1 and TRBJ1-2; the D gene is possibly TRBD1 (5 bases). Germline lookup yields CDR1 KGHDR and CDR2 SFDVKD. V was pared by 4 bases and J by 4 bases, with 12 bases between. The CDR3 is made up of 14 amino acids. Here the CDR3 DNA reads TGTGCCACCAGTGACGTCTCAGGGTTCTATGGCTACACCTTC. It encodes CATSDVSGFYGYTF.

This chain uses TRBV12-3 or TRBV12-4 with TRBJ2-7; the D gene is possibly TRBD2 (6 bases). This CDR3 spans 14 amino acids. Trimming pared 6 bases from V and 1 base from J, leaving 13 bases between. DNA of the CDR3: TGTGCCAGCAGCAAGACTAGTAGGTCCTACGAGCAGTACTTC. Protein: CASSKTSRSYEQYF.

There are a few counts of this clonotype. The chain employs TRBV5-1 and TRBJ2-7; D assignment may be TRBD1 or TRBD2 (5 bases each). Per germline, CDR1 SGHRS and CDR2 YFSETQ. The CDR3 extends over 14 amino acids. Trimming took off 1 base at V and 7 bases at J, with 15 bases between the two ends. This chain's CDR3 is CASSLLGPAGEQYF. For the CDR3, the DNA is TGCGCCAGCAGCTTGCTGGGACCGGCAGGGGAGCAGTACTTC.

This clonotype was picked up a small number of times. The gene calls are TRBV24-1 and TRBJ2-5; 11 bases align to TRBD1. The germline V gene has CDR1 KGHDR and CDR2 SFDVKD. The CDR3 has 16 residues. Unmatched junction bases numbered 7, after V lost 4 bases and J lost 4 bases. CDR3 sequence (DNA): TGTGCCACCAGTGACCCGGGACAGGGGGATATAGAGACCCAGTACTTC. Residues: CATSDPGQGDIETQYF.